The rows below give T cell receptor beta chains drawn from one sample of a study of cytomegalovirus exposure and HLA in healthy donors. Assay used: immunoSEQ multiplex PCR; TCRdb lists only in-frame clones, some missing. The sample lists 120,000 to 150,000 clones; 70% to 85% were seen once. The sample was PBMCs. The receptors here all came from a man aged 35 to 55 in good health and CMV-seropositive. Both conserved end residues are part of each CDR3. The order of the fields is D gene, V gene, J gene, CDR3 protein, CDR3 DNA. The D gene is left open where the match is weak.

NA	TRBV15	TRBJ2-2	CATSRQRRGGDTGELFF	TGTGCCACCAGCAGACAAAGGCGGGGTGGGGACACCGGGGAGCTGTTTTTT
TRBD1	TRBV30	TRBJ2-7	CAWSETGVSYEQYF	TGTGCCTGGAGTGAGACAGGGGTTTCCTACGAGCAGTACTTC
TRBD1	TRBV14	TRBJ1-5	CASSQRWATGVSNQPQHF	TGTGCCAGCAGCCAAAGATGGGCGACAGGGGTTAGCAATCAGCCCCAGCATTTT
TRBD1	TRBV27	TRBJ1-2	CASSRDRGRF	TGTGCCAGCAGCCGAGACAGGGGCCGCTTC
NA	TRBV6-5	TRBJ1-2	CASRRLEGANYGYTF	TGTGCCAGCAGGAGACTCGAGGGGGCTAACTATGGCTACACCTTC
TRBD2	TRBV9	TRBJ2-5	CASSVGGGQETQYF	TGTGCCAGCAGCGTAGGCGGGGGCCAAGAGACCCAGTACTTC
TRBD1	TRBV5-6	TRBJ2-1	CASSLDPGHRGYNEQFF	TGTGCCAGCAGCTTGGATCCCGGCCACAGGGGATACAATGAGCAGTTCTTC
TRBD1	TRBV10-3	TRBJ2-7	CAISDRDRATYEQYF	TGTGCCATCAGTGACCGGGACAGGGCTACCTACGAGCAGTACTTC
TRBD1	TRBV27	TRBJ2-1	CASSTDRGYNEQFF	TGTGCCAGCAGCACGGACAGGGGATACAATGAGCAGTTCTTC
NA	TRBV5-6	TRBJ1-2	CASSLNLDGYTF	TGTGCCAGCAGCTTGAATTTAGATGGCTACACCTTC